These 21 T cell receptor beta chains share one sample of origin, sequenced in a study of spatial heterogeneity in lung cancer. TCRdb fed the 5' RACE reads into MiXCR, producing one record per CDR3 protein. Of approximately 44,000 distinct CDR3 sequences in the sample, 12% were seen once. Time point specified: sample taken at primary tumor resection. Tumor, nontumor lung or frozen PBMC supplied whole RNA, sequenced without sorting. The sample was PBMCs, taken at surgery. The receptors here all came from a female donor with early-stage non-small cell lung cancer.

The chain couples TRBV7-2 to TRBJ2-5, with D maybe TRBD2 (5 bases). V was clipped by 4 bases and J by 7 bases, with 16 bases between them. The CDR3 has 14 amino acids. Germline CDR1 and CDR2: SGHTA and FQGNSA. The CDR3 loop reads CASSSPEHGGTQYF. The CDR3 bases are TGTGCCAGCAGCTCCCCGGAGCACGGAGGGACCCAGTACTTC.

This clonotype was counted only a few times. The chain carries TRBV19 and TRBJ2-7; TRBD1 matches 7 bases. V lost 7 bases, J lost 5 bases, and 8 bases stayed unmatched. Germline V gene data show CDR1 as LNHDA and CDR2 as SQIVND (reference sequence). This CDR3 has 13 residues. The CDR3 loop is CASMDRRLDEQYF. CDR3 nucleotides: TGTGCCAGTATGGACAGGCGATTGGACGAGCAGTACTTC.

This clonotype has a handful of counts. V is TRBV12-3 or TRBV12-4 and J is TRBJ1-2; unclear D gene. The CDR3 loop spans 13 amino acids. The V end lost 3 bases, the J end lost 4 bases, and 9 bases lay between the germline ends. The CDR3 DNA follows: TGTGCCAGCAGTTTTAGGCCGGCCTATGGCTACACCTTC. This sequence encodes CASSFRPAYGYTF.

The gene calls are TRBV6-6 and TRBJ1-2; D may be TRBD1 (6 bases). V was shortened by 5 bases and J by 7 bases, with 14 bases between the two germline ends. Germline CDR1 reads MNHNY; CDR2 reads SVGAGI (reference sequence). The CDR3 is 13 amino acids. CDR3 DNA sequence: TGTGCCAGCAGTCAGGGCCAGGGGCTTGGCTACACCTTC. Translated: CASSQGQGLGYTF.

The chain joins TRBV29-1 to TRBJ2-3; the D gene is possibly TRBD1 (5 bases). This CDR3 is built from 11 residues. Germline V lookup: CDR1 SQVTM, CDR2 ANQGSEA. The V gene lost 8 bases and the J gene lost 10 bases, with 16 bases spanning the gap. The CDR3 loop is CSLKQGWSQYF. CDR3 in DNA: TGCAGCCTTAAGCAGGGTTGGTCGCAGTATTTT.

To note about this clonotype: An end of the junction differs from the germline gene, which may be a read error. The chain is built from TRBV20-1 and TRBJ1-1; unclear D gene. The germline CDR1 and CDR2 sequences are DFQATT and SNEGSKA (reference sequence). This CDR3 has 15 residues. The CDR3: CGARGLKGTDTEAFF. The CDR3 nucleotides read TGCGGTGCTAGAGGGCTAAAAGGCACTGACACTGAAGCTTTCTTT.

The CDR3 loop is CASSRDRGFSLLSGYTF. CDR3 DNA: TGTGCCAGCTCCCGGGACAGGGGGTTTTCGCTTCTATCCGGCTACACCTTC. The gene calls are TRBV2 and TRBJ1-2; 11 bases are a match to TRBD1. After removal of 8 bases from V and 8 bases from J, the junction contained 19 bases not matched to a gene. The CDR3 is 17 residues long. Germline V lookup: CDR1 SNHLY, CDR2 FYNNEI.

This clonotype was observed a few times. The genes are TRBV5-1 and TRBJ2-1, with TRBD1 matching over 8 bases. Looked up from germline, CDR1 is SGHRS and CDR2 is YFSETQ. With V trimmed by 3 bases and J by 7 bases, 0 bases remained unmatched. The CDR3 has 12 residues. The CDR3 DNA is TGCGCCAGCAGCTGGACAGGGAATGAGCAGTTCTTC. This gives the protein CASSWTGNEQFF.

This clonotype has at least ten counts. The V call is TRBV3-1, the J call TRBJ2-5; D is unresolved. The ends were cut back, 4 bases at V and 3 bases at J, with 6 bases in the middle. Per the germline V gene, CDR1 is LGHDT and CDR2 is YNNKEL (reference sequence). This CDR3 is 12 amino acids long. Written as DNA, the CDR3 is TGTGCCAGCAGCCTTCAAGAAGAGACCCAGTACTTC. Protein sequence: CASSLQEETQYF.

This clonotype was seen only a few times. The J gene is TRBJ2-3, the V gene TRBV7-2; 8 bases are shared with TRBD2. CDR1 and CDR2 (germline): SGHTA, FQGNSA. The CDR3 loop spans 14 amino acids. V dropped 2 bases and J dropped 4; count of bases not matched to a gene: 2. The CDR3 DNA sequence: TGTGCCAGCAGCTTACGGGGGGGAGCAGATACGCAGTATTTT. Its protein is CASSLRGGADTQYF.

This clonotype was recorded many times. The chain combines TRBV25-1 with TRBJ2-3; 7 nucleotides align to TRBD2. Looked up from germline, CDR1 is MGHDK and CDR2 is SYGVNS. This CDR3 comprises 13 residues. The ends lost 6 bases at V and 1 base at J; junction bases unmatched: 1. The CDR3: CASRSGGTDTQYF. DNA for the CDR3: TGTGCCAGCAGGAGCGGGGGCACAGATACGCAGTATTTT.

This clonotype showed up just a few times. The gene calls are TRBV9 and TRBJ1-1; 8 bases line up with TRBD1. The CDR3 has 17 residues. Germline values: CDR1 SGDLS, CDR2 YYNGEE. Trimming removed 2 bases from V and 0 bases from J; junction bases left unmatched: 9. CDR3: CASSVLDREDLNTEAFF. CDR3 nucleotides: TGTGCCAGCAGCGTTCTGGACAGGGAGGATCTGAACACTGAAGCTTTCTTT.

The table lists this clonotype with many counts. This chain links TRBV28 with TRBJ1-2; weak D call: TRBD1 (5 bases). The ends were cut back, 4 bases at V and 0 bases at J, with 12 bases in the middle. The V gene's germline CDR1 is MDHEN and CDR2 SYDVKM. The CDR3 has 15 amino acids. In nucleotides, the CDR3 is TGTGCCAGCAGTTCAAACAGGATCACTAACTATGGCTACACCTTC. Translation gives CASSSNRITNYGYTF.

This clonotype has a handful of counts. The gene calls are TRBV9 and TRBJ1-3; D uncertain. Germline lookup yields CDR1 SGDLS and CDR2 YYNGEE. CDR3 length: 14 amino acids. Deletions cut 5 bases from V and 1 base from J, with 10 bases between. The CDR3: CASRVTLSGNTIYF. CDR3 nucleotide sequence: TGTGCCAGCAGAGTCACGTTGTCTGGAAACACCATATATTTT.

The chain recombines TRBV5-6 with TRBJ1-2; a weak D match, TRBD1 (5 bases). Deletions cut 4 bases from V and 3 bases from J, with 10 bases between. The germline V gene has CDR1 SGHDT and CDR2 YYEEEE. There are 13 residues in the CDR3. DNA of the CDR3: TGTGCCAGCAGCCGGGGCAGGGACTATGGCTACACCTTC. Protein: CASSRGRDYGYTF.

As to this clonotype: One end of the junction is discordant with germline, which a read error may explain. V usage is TRBV28 and J usage is TRBJ2-5; 11 nucleotides agree with TRBD2. Per the germline V gene, CDR1 is MDHEN and CDR2 is SYDVKM. This CDR3 comprises 18 residues. The CDR3 DNA sequence: TGTGTCAGCAGTTTATCTCTTGGGCTAGCGGGGGGTCGAGAGACCCAGTACTTC. As protein: CVSSLSLGLAGGRETQYF.

This clonotype was observed a few times. Written as DNA, the CDR3 is TGCAGCGACCAAGAGACCCAGTACTTC. Residues: CSDQETQYF. The rearrangement links TRBV29-1 to TRBJ2-5; no firm D call. The CDR3 is 9 amino acids. From germline, CDR1 is SQVTM and CDR2 ANQGSEA. The V end was cut by 7 bases, the J end by 0 bases, with 0 bases between.

This clonotype turned up a few times. The rearrangement links TRBV12-3 or TRBV12-4 to TRBJ2-2; the D gene is possibly TRBD2 (7 bases). The CDR3 covers 15 residues. The V gene lost 8 bases and the J gene lost 6 bases, with 19 bases spanning the gap. The CDR3 DNA follows: TGTGCCAGCGGGGGTCTGGGGGGGCGGTCCGGGGAGCTGTTTTTT. Protein sequence: CASGGLGGRSGELFF.

This clonotype was seen more than once but under ten times. This rearrangement joins TRBV4-1 to TRBJ2-3; 9 bases fit TRBD1. Looked up from germline, CDR1 is MGHRA and CDR2 is YSYEKL. This CDR3 contains 16 residues. After removal of 2 bases from V and 3 bases from J, the junction contained 6 bases not matched to a gene. The CDR3 nucleotides read TGCGCCAGCAGCCAAACTACAGGGGGCTTTACAGATACGCAGTATTTT. This gives the protein CASSQTTGGFTDTQYF.

The gene calls are TRBV6-5 and TRBJ1-5; no firm D call. The CDR3 totals 11 residues. Per the germline V gene, CDR1 is MNHEY and CDR2 is SVGAGI. The V end was cut by 1 base, the J end by 7 bases, with 2 bases between. The CDR3 DNA reads as TGTGCCAGCAGTTACTTGCAGCCCCAGCATTTT. Encoded protein: CASSYLQPQHF.

This clonotype has only a few counts. This CDR3 reads CASSAGDRDNQPQHF. In nucleotides, the CDR3 is TGTGCCAGCAGCGCTGGGGACAGGGACAATCAGCCCCAGCATTTT. This sequence joins TRBV9 and TRBJ1-5; 9 bases are shared with TRBD1. The CDR3 contains 15 residues. Germline assignment: CDR1 SGDLS and CDR2 YYNGEE. V dropped 3 bases and J dropped 3; count of bases not matched to a gene: 4.